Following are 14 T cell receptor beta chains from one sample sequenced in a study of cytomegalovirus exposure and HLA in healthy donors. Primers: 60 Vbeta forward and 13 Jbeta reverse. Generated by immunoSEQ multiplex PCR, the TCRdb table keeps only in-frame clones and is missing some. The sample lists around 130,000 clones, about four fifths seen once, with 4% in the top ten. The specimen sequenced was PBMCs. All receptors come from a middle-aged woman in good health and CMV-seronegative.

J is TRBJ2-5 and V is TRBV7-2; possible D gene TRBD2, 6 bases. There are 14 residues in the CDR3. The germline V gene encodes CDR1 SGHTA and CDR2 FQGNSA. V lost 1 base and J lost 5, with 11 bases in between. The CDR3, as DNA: TGTGCCAGCAGCTTAGAGCGGGTTCGTGAGACCCAGTACTTC. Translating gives CASSLERVRETQYF.

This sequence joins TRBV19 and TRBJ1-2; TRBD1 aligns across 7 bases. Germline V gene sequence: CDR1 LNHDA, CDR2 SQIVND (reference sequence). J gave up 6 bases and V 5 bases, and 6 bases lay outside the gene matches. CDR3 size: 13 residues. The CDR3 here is CASSLTGDDGYTF. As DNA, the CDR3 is TGTGCCAGTAGTCTTACAGGGGACGATGGCTACACCTTC.

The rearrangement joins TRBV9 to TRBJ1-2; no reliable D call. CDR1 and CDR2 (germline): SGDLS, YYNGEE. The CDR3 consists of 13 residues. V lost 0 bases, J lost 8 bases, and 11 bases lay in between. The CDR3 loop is CASSVGPPWGYTF. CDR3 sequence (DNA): TGTGCCAGCAGCGTAGGGCCGCCGTGGGGCTACACCTTC.

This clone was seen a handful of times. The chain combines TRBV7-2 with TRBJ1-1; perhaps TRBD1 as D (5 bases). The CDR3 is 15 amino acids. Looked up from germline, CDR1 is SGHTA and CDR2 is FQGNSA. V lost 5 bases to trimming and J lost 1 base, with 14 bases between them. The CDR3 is CASSVTGTSNTEAFF. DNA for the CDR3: TGTGCCAGCAGCGTCACCGGGACTTCGAACACTGAAGCTTTCTTT.

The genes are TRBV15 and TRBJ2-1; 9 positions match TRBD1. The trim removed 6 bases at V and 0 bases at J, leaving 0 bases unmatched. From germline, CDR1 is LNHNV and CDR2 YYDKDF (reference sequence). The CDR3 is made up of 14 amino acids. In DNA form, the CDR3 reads TGTGCCACCAGGACAGGGGGCTCCTACAATGAGCAGTTCTTC. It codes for CATRTGGSYNEQFF.

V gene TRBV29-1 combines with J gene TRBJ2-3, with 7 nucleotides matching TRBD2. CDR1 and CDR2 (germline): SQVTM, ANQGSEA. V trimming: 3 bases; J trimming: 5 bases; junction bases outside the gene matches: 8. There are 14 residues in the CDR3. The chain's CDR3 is CSVDLGGDQDTQYF. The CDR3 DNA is TGCAGCGTTGACCTGGGAGGGGATCAAGATACGCAGTATTTT.

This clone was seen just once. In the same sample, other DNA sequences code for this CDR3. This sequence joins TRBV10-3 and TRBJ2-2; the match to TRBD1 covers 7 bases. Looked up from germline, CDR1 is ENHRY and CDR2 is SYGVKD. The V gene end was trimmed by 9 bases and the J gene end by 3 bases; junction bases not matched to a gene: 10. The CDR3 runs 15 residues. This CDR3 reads CAIAFGDRDTGELFF. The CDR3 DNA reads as TGTGCCATAGCCTTCGGAGACAGGGACACCGGGGAGCTGTTTTTT.

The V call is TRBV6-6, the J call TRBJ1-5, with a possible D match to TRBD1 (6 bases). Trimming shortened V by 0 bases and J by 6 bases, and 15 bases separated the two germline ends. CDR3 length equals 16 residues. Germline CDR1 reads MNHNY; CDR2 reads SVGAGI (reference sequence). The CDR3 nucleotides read TGTGCCAGCAGTTACTCGAGGGACAATCGTGGTCAGCCCCAGCATTTT. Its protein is CASSYSRDNRGQPQHF.

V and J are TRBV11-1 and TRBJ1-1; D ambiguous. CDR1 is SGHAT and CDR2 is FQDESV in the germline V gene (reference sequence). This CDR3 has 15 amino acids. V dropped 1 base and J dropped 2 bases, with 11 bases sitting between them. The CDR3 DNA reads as TGTGCCAGCAGCTTAGGTAACGGGGTAAACACTGAAGCTTTCTTT. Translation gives CASSLGNGVNTEAFF.

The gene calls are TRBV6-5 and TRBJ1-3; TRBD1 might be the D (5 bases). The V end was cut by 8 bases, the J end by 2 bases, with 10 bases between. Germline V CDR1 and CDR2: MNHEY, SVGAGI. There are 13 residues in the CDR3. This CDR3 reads CASGRDAGNTIYF. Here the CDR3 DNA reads TGTGCCAGCGGGCGGGACGCTGGAAACACCATATATTTT.

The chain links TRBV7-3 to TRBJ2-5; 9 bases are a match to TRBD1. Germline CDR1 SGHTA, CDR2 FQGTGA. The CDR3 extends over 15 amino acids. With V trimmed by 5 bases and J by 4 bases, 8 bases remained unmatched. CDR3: CASSPTGGTGETQYF. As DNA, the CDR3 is TGTGCCAGCAGCCCAACAGGGGGCACGGGAGAGACCCAGTACTTC.

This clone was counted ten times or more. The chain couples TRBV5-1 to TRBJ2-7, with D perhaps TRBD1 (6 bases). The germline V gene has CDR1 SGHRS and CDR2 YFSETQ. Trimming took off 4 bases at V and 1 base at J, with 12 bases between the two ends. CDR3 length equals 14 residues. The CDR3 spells CASSPKQGSYEQYF. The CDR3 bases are TGCGCCAGCAGCCCAAAACAGGGTTCCTACGAGCAGTACTTC.

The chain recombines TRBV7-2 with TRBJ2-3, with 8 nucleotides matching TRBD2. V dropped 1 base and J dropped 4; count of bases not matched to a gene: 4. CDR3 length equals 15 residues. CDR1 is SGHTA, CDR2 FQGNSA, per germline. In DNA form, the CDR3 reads TGTGCCAGCAGCTTAGTCGCGGGAGGCCCAGATACGCAGTATTTT. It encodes CASSLVAGGPDTQYF.

The CDR3 protein is CASSLSGRDNEQFF. As DNA, the CDR3 is TGTGCCAGCAGCTTGTCCGGGAGGGACAATGAGCAGTTCTTC. The chain joins TRBV5-4 to TRBJ2-1, with TRBD2 matching 8 bases. The germline CDR1 and CDR2 sequences are SGHNT and YYREEE (reference sequence). Losses at the gene ends were 1 base for V and 5 bases for J; bases not matched to a gene: 2. This CDR3 spans 14 amino acids. The full variable domain, its missing parts supplied by reference TRBV5-4 and TRBJ2-1, is ETGVTQSPTHLIKTRGQQVTLRCSSQSGHNTVSWYQQALGQGPQFIFQYYREEENGRGNFPPRFSGLQFPNYSSELNVNALELDDSALYLCASSLSGRDNEQFFGPGTRLTVL.